Below, one T cell receptor (beta chain) is given with its context. The antigen is unknown. This sample is part of a study of cytomegalovirus exposure and HLA in healthy donors. Whole-study context: From 190 million or so T cells, an earlier analysis saw roughly 120 million unique TCR beta sequences. General study results and limits: The availability of immune exposure information extended only to CMV serostatus. Several of the most significant clusters were apparently associated with common viral pathogens in a later analysis. The study dropped some indistinguishable V segments, TRBV6-2 and TRBV6-3 among them.

PCR amplification relied on 60 Vbeta primers (plus 13 Jbeta primers). Libraries were prepared by immunoSEQ multiplex PCR; TCRdb keeps only in-frame clonotypes and omits some of them. The sample contains approximately 59,000 clones, almost 70% of which appear only once. Trimming left V 0 bases short and J 2 bases short, with 9 bases between. CDR3 length equals 15 residues. Germline V gene data show CDR1 as SGHKS and CDR2 as YYEKEE (reference sequence). Sequencing was performed on PBMCs. The chain carries TRBV5-5 and TRBJ2-1; unclear D gene. This TCR was recovered from a man aged 35-49 years in good health and CMV-seropositive. This chain's CDR3 is CASSLGEVAYNEQFF. CDR3 nucleotide sequence: TGTGCCAGCAGCTTGGGCGAGGTGGCCTACAATGAGCAGTTCTTC.